These 30 T cell receptor beta chains share one sample of origin, sequenced in a study of blood T cell repertoires in COVID-19. Data came from immunoSEQ multiplex PCR; TCRdb stores just in-frame clones and leaves some out. The table shows 120,000 or so clones, with about 83% occurring only once. Source material: peripheral blood. These receptors came from a man at least 80 years old with active or convalescent COVID-19.

J is TRBJ1-4 and V is TRBV7-9; 7 nucleotides line up with TRBD1. V lost 5 bases, J lost 0 bases, and 0 bases stayed unmatched. The CDR3 sequence is 14 residues long. Germline CDR1 SEHNR, CDR2 FQNEAQ (reference sequence). The CDR3 DNA follows: TGTGCCAGCAGCGGGACAGCAACTAATGAAAAACTGTTTTTT. It yields the protein CASSGTATNEKLFF.

V usage is TRBV5-6 and J usage is TRBJ2-7, with 8 bases aligning to TRBD1. The CDR3 covers 17 residues. Germline trimming cut 2 bases from V and 5 bases from J; bases unmatched to any gene: 15. CDR1 and CDR2 (germline): SGHDT, YYEEEE. Here the CDR3 DNA reads TGTGCCAGCAGCTTAAGACAGGGGAGCGGCAGAAGCCACGAGCAGTACTTC. It codes for CASSLRQGSGRSHEQYF.

This chain uses TRBV7-3 with TRBJ2-7; D might be TRBD2 (6 bases). Trimming cost V 5 bases and J 5 bases, with 22 bases left between them. The germline V gene encodes CDR1 SGHTA and CDR2 FQGTGA. The CDR3 consists of 16 residues. The CDR3, as DNA: TGTGCCAGCAGCCCTGGCGGAGGGCGTTGGCTAGACGAGCAGTACTTC. Amino acids: CASSPGGGRWLDEQYF.

This sequence joins TRBV19 and TRBJ1-4; no firm D call. There are 14 residues in the CDR3. Trimming stripped 5 bases from V and 4 bases from J, with 11 bases between. The germline CDR1 and CDR2 sequences are LNHDA and SQIVND (reference sequence). The CDR3 sequence is CASSHRELNEKLFF. For the CDR3, the DNA is TGTGCCAGTAGTCACCGGGAGCTTAATGAAAAACTGTTTTTT.

The chain employs TRBV3-1 (or the pseudogene TRBV3-2) and TRBJ1-6; TRBD1 matches at 8 bases. The length of the CDR3 is 18 residues. Germline-derived CDR1 and CDR2 are LGHDT and YNNKEL (reference sequence). Trimming removed 4 bases from V and 0 bases from J; junction bases left unmatched: 8. The CDR3 region has the DNA TGTGCCAGCAGCCCCCCCCGGACAGGGAGCTCCTATAATTCACCCCTCCACTTT. Its translation: CASSPPRTGSSYNSPLHF.

The rearrangement uses TRBV10-3 and TRBJ1-6; 7 nucleotides line up with TRBD1. The CDR3 spans 14 residues. The germline V gene encodes CDR1 ENHRY and CDR2 SYGVKD. With 6 bases clipped from V and 7 bases from J, the junction kept 6 bases outside the gene matches. The DNA for the CDR3 is TGTGCCATCAGCTGGGGGACAGCAAATTCACCCCTCCACTTT. It encodes CAISWGTANSPLHF.

V usage is TRBV4-3 and J usage is TRBJ1-2; 9 bases align to TRBD1. Germline loops: CDR1 LGHNA, CDR2 YSLEER. The CDR3 sequence is 14 residues long. V lost 1 base and J lost 4; bases outside the gene matches: 1. DNA of the CDR3: TGCGCCAGCAGCCAAGGGGACAGGGCCTATGGCTACACCTTC. Its translation: CASSQGDRAYGYTF.

The V gene is TRBV21-1, the J gene TRBJ1-2. TRBV21-1 is classified as a pseudogene. The CDR3 length is 13 residues. CDR3 sequence reads: CASSSSGGDRYTF. CDR3 sequence (DNA): TGTGCCAGCAGCTCCAGCGGGGGGGATCGCTACACCTTC.

The rearrangement joins TRBV6-5 to TRBJ1-5, with D uncertain. Between the trimmed V and J ends, which lost 6 bases and 0 bases, there was a span of 9 bases. The CDR3 has 14 amino acids. Germline CDR1 MNHEY, CDR2 SVGAGI. The CDR3 nucleotides read TGTGCCAGCAGCTCAGGTTATAGCAATCAGCCCCAGCATTTT. Encoded protein: CASSSGYSNQPQHF.

The chain employs TRBV9 and TRBJ2-1; 10 nucleotides line up with TRBD2. V shed 3 bases and J 4 bases; nucleotides not matched to a gene: 4. CDR1 is SGDLS and CDR2 is YYNGEE in the germline V gene. The CDR3 runs to 15 residues. CDR3 coding DNA: TGTGCCAGCAGCGAGGAGCGGGGGGGTTACAATGAGCAGTTCTTC. Protein product: CASSEERGGYNEQFF.

The chain uses TRBV12-3 or TRBV12-4 and TRBJ1-2; 9 nucleotides match TRBD1. This CDR3 region has 12 residues. V lost 5 bases and J lost 7; bases outside the gene matches: 2. The CDR3 DNA sequence: TGTGCCAGCAGTACAGGGGGCTCTGGCTACACCTTC. Translating it yields CASSTGGSGYTF.

The V and J genes are TRBV12-3 or TRBV12-4 and TRBJ1-2, with a possible D match to TRBD1 (6 bases). The CDR3 runs 13 residues. V lost 3 bases to trimming and J lost 4 bases, with 9 bases between them. CDR3 DNA: TGTGCCAGCAGTTTTCAAGGGGGCTATGGCTACACCTTC. It specifies CASSFQGGYGYTF.

This clone has just a few counts. The chain has TRBV19 and TRBJ1-5; the D is unclear. The V end was cut by 5 bases, the J end by 3 bases, with 5 bases between. The germline gives CDR1 LNHDA, CDR2 SQIVND (reference sequence). The CDR3 has 12 residues. The CDR3 is CASSVNNQPQHF. In nucleotides, the CDR3 is TGTGCCAGTAGTGTTAACAATCAGCCCCAGCATTTT.

This clone has only one observation. The chain couples TRBV19 to TRBJ1-5; 8 nucleotides match TRBD1. J was trimmed by 2 bases and V by 4 bases; bases with no gene match: 7. The CDR3 runs to 16 residues. Germline V CDR1 and CDR2: LNHDA, SQIVND (reference sequence). The CDR3 region is CASSTPGQGGNQPQHF. CDR3 nucleotide sequence: TGTGCCAGTAGTACCCCAGGACAGGGTGGCAATCAGCCCCAGCATTTT.

The DNA for the CDR3 is TGTGCCAGCAGAGCCGGGGGGACAACTAATGAAAAACTGTTTTTT. Translating it yields CASRAGGTTNEKLFF. The rearrangement links TRBV27 to TRBJ1-4; the D gene is possibly TRBD1 (5 bases). The germline CDR1 and CDR2 sequences are MNHEY and SMNVEV (reference sequence). The CDR3 totals 15 residues. Trimming took 6 bases from V and 0 from J, leaving 11 bases between them.

This clone was observed a single time. The chain uses TRBV7-8 and TRBJ2-5, with D tentatively TRBD2 (6 bases). Germline CDR1 SGHVS, CDR2 FQNEAQ. The CDR3 runs to 15 residues. The V and J ends lost 4 bases and 4 bases respectively, with 16 bases between them. The CDR3, as DNA: TGTGCCAGCAGCTCCGGGGCGGGGTGGGGAGAGACCCAGTACTTC. It encodes CASSSGAGWGETQYF.

The CDR3 here is CAITRNTGELFF. The DNA of the CDR3 is TGTGCCATCACAAGAAACACCGGGGAGCTGTTTTTT. V usage is TRBV15 and J usage is TRBJ2-2, with D unresolved. The CDR3 runs 12 residues. Trimming left V 10 bases short and J 2 bases short, with 8 bases between. Per germline, CDR1 LNHNV and CDR2 YYDKDF (reference sequence).

The chain couples TRBV3-1 (or the pseudogene TRBV3-2) to TRBJ2-1; TRBD2 might be the D (5 bases). V dropped 0 bases and J dropped 7 bases, with 16 bases sitting between them. This CDR3 has 16 amino acids. CDR1 is LGHDT, CDR2 YNNKEL, per germline (reference sequence). As DNA, the CDR3 is TGTGCCAGCAGCCAAGATCATCCACTAGTAGGGAATGAGCAGTTCTTC. As protein: CASSQDHPLVGNEQFF.

V gene TRBV5-1 combines with J gene TRBJ2-2; 8 nucleotides line up with TRBD1. The V and J ends lost 4 bases and 7 bases, in that order; junction bases with no gene match: 6. Germline CDR1 and CDR2: SGHRS and YFSETQ. CDR3 length: 14 amino acids. Here the CDR3 reads CASSPGQVGGELFF. CDR3 bases: TGCGCCAGCAGCCCGGGACAGGTTGGCGGGGAGCTGTTTTTT. The full variable domain, with the rest looked up from reference TRBV5-1 and TRBJ2-2, is KAGVTQTPRYLIKTRGQQVTLSCSPISGHRSVSWYQQTPGQGLQFLFEYFSETQRNKGNFPGRFSGRQFSNSRSEMNVSTLELGDSALYLCASSPGQVGGELFFGEGSRLTVL.

The V gene is TRBV5-1, the J gene TRBJ2-7, with D possibly TRBD1 on 6 matching bases. The CDR3 consists of 14 residues. CDR1 is SGHRS, CDR2 YFSETQ, per germline. The germline V and J ends were trimmed by 0 bases and 5 bases, with 12 bases remaining between them. CDR3 nucleotides: TGCGCCAGCAGCTTGGGTCAGGGGATACACGAGCAGTACTTC. As protein: CASSLGQGIHEQYF.

The chain uses TRBV3-1 (or the pseudogene TRBV3-2) and TRBJ1-1, with a possible D match to TRBD1 (6 bases). Germline CDR1 is LGHDT and CDR2 is YNNKEL (reference sequence). The CDR3 has 12 residues. With 10 bases removed from V and 1 base from J, the gap between germline ends came to 10 bases. Here the CDR3 reads CATATGNTEAFF. In DNA form, the CDR3 reads TGTGCCACGGCGACAGGGAACACTGAAGCTTTCTTT.

V and J are TRBV5-5 and TRBJ1-4; the D is unclear. Germline loops: CDR1 SGHKS, CDR2 YYEKEE (reference sequence). CDR3 length: 16 residues. Trimming took off 0 bases at V and 3 bases at J, with 12 bases between the two ends. The CDR3 reads CASSLAMGRPNEKLFF. CDR3 sequence (DNA): TGTGCCAGCAGCTTGGCCATGGGGAGGCCTAATGAAAAACTGTTTTTT.

V is TRBV30 and J is TRBJ1-4; D gene uncertain. CDR1 is GTSNPN and CDR2 is SVGIG in the germline V gene (reference sequence). The CDR3 length is 15 residues. V lost 2 bases to trimming and J lost 8 bases, with 18 bases between them. The CDR3 is CAWSPSRGFREKLFF. CDR3 coding DNA: TGTGCCTGGAGTCCCAGTCGAGGATTTCGGGAAAAACTGTTTTTT.

This chain joins TRBV10-3 and TRBJ1-1, with unresolved D. Germline CDR1 is ENHRY and CDR2 is SYGVKD. Trimming pared 4 bases from V and 0 bases from J, leaving 9 bases between. The CDR3 has 14 residues. The CDR3 sequence: CAISAGVLNTEAFF. In DNA, the CDR3 is TGTGCCATCAGTGCCGGAGTGCTGAACACTGAAGCTTTCTTT.

The chain links TRBV11-2 to TRBJ2-1; 7 bases match TRBD2. CDR1 is SGHAT, CDR2 FQNNGV, per germline. The CDR3 has 15 residues. The junction had 7 bases not matched to a gene; V was cut back by 3 bases and J by 5 bases. CDR3 sequence reads: CASSFVLAGNNEQFF. The CDR3 region has the DNA TGTGCCAGCAGCTTTGTATTAGCGGGCAACAATGAGCAGTTCTTC.

The chain couples TRBV5-4 to TRBJ2-3; 11 nucleotides align to TRBD2. The CDR3 totals 16 residues. The ends lost 0 bases at V and 7 bases at J; junction bases unmatched: 7. CDR1 and CDR2 (germline): SGHNT, YYREEE (reference sequence). In nucleotides, the CDR3 is TGTGCCAGCAGCTTGGATCCTAGCGGGGGGTTGTATACGCAGTATTTT. Translated, it gives CASSLDPSGGLYTQYF.

The V and J genes are TRBV5-1 and TRBJ2-5, with TRBD1 matching 9 bases. Germline loops: CDR1 SGHRS, CDR2 YFSETQ. V was clipped by 4 bases and J by 5 bases; unmatched bases: 6. The CDR3 is 14 residues long. The CDR3 spells CASSKGQGGETQYF. The CDR3 region has the DNA TGCGCCAGCAGCAAGGGACAGGGAGGGGAGACCCAGTACTTC.

The chain couples TRBV4-3 to TRBJ2-3; D uncertain. CDR3 size: 17 residues. Germline-derived CDR1 and CDR2 are LGHNA and YSLEER. With 0 bases removed from V and 0 bases from J, the gap between germline ends came to 13 bases. CDR3 in DNA: TGCGCCAGCAGCCAAGATTCTGTCTTATCTAGCACAGATACGCAGTATTTT. It specifies CASSQDSVLSSTDTQYF.

The V call is TRBV27, the J call TRBJ1-3, with D tentatively TRBD1 (6 bases). Germline loops: CDR1 MNHEY, CDR2 SMNVEV (reference sequence). The germline V and J ends were trimmed by 5 bases and 3 bases, with 14 bases remaining between them. This CDR3 spans 15 amino acids. CDR3 DNA sequence: TGTGCCAGCAGTCCCAAACAGGGTAATGGAAACACCATATATTTT. Its translation: CASSPKQGNGNTIYF.

The chain couples TRBV7-9 to TRBJ2-1; 12 bases are a match to TRBD1. The V segment lost 5 bases and the J segment 8 bases; nucleotides outside the gene matches: 4. The CDR3 consists of 14 residues. The germline CDR1 and CDR2 sequences are SEHNR and FQNEAQ (reference sequence). CDR3 protein: CASSLGTGGDEQFF. The CDR3 DNA is TGTGCCAGCAGCCTGGGGACAGGGGGCGATGAGCAGTTCTTC. The entire variable domain, with the rest obtained from reference TRBV7-9 and TRBJ2-1, is as follows: DTGVSQNPRHKITKRGQNVTFRCDPISEHNRLYWYRQTLGQGPEFLTYFQNEAQLEKSRLLSDRFSAERPKGSFSTLEIQRTEQGDSAMYLCASSLGTGGDEQFFGPGTRLTVL.